The present TCR beta chain was sequenced within a study of immune heterogeneity within non-small cell lung tumors. V lost 0 bases and J lost 2, with 10 bases in between. Germline values: CDR1 MNHEY, CDR2 SVGEGT. This CDR3 has 15 amino acids. Study-wide results and limits: Within a patient, dominant CDR3 beta clonotypes were shared across sites, though different locations had unique frequent clones. Clonotypes of T-cell receptor beta found at high frequency were largely distinct between individual patients.

This clonotype is medium-sized within its sample. Its antigen is as yet unknown. Multiplex PCR relied on 32 V and 13 J primers to amplify TCR beta CDR3. TCRdb fed the multiplex PCR reads into MiXCR, producing one record per CDR3 protein. The table includes around 2,900 distinct CDR3 sequences, approximately 21% detected once. For each sample, template was around 600 ng of bulk tumor genomic DNA. In surgery, several biopsies were collected from each primary tumor at widely spaced sites. Curative surgery was undertaken by patients, who had untreated, newly diagnosed non-small cell lung cancer. Curative-intent surgery was being performed on the donors, who were patients newly diagnosed with non-small cell lung cancer.

The specimen sequenced was lung tumor tissue. The TCR was taken from a man aged 60-69 years with non-small cell lung cancer. The chain uses TRBV6-2 or TRBV6-3 and TRBJ2-5; D is possibly TRBD2 (5 bases). As DNA, the CDR3 is TGTGCCAGCAGTTACTCGAATGGAGGTCAAGAGACCCAGTACTTC. As protein: CASSYSNGGQETQYF.